The 20 T cell receptor beta chains listed next were all sequenced from one sample in a study of cytotoxic CD8 clonotypes in ibrutinib-treated CLL. The data were produced by immunoSEQ multiplex PCR, yet TCRdb's version contains in-frame clones alone and is incomplete. Seen here are over 150,000 clones, approximately 68% observed once, and the top ten hold under 15%. Source: PBMCs, taken after 24 months of ibrutinib treatment. These receptors were taken from a human donor with chronic lymphocytic leukemia.

The V and J genes are TRBV2 and TRBJ2-7; TRBD2 matches 8 bases. CDR1 SNHLY and CDR2 FYNNEI come from the germline V gene. Trimming took 8 bases from V and 2 from J; bases not matched to a gene: 11. The CDR3 spans 15 residues. The CDR3 loop is CASRRHTGGPYEQYF. CDR3 coding DNA: TGTGCCAGCCGTAGGCATACGGGAGGGCCCTACGAGCAGTACTTC.

The genes are TRBV5-6 and TRBJ2-7; possible D gene TRBD2, 5 bases. CDR1 SGHDT and CDR2 YYEEEE come from the germline V gene. This CDR3 spans 16 amino acids. V was cut by 0 bases and J by 0 bases, with 13 bases left in between. The CDR3 loop is CASSLAGVPSSYEQYF. CDR3 bases: TGTGCCAGCAGCTTGGCCGGGGTACCGAGCTCCTACGAGCAGTACTTC.

The rearrangement uses TRBV7-2 and TRBJ2-2; 7 bases are shared with TRBD2. Germline CDR1 reads SGHTA; CDR2 reads FQGNSA. The ends lost 5 bases at V and 6 bases at J; junction bases unmatched: 9. The CDR3 extends over 15 amino acids. The DNA for the CDR3 is TGTGCCAGCAGCCCGTTCCGGGGGAGGGCCGGGGAGCTGTTTTTT. Protein sequence: CASSPFRGRAGELFF.

J is TRBJ1-2 and V is TRBV7-8, with D possibly matching TRBD1 (6 bases). The CDR3 is made up of 15 amino acids. Trimming removed 1 base from V and 4 bases from J, with 13 bases in between. The V gene's germline CDR1 is SGHVS and CDR2 FQNEAQ. The CDR3 nucleotides read TGTGCCAGCAGCTTAGATTTGTGGGACACCTATGGCTACACCTTC. Translation gives CASSLDLWDTYGYTF.

The chain couples TRBV5-1 to TRBJ1-3, with D possibly being TRBD1 (5 bases). The CDR3 runs to 15 residues. CDR1 and CDR2 (germline): SGHRS, YFSETQ. The V end lost 1 base, the J end lost 4 bases, and 12 bases lay between the germline ends. The CDR3 loop reads CASSLLGPDGNTIYF. For the CDR3, the DNA is TGCGCCAGCAGCTTGTTGGGGCCAGACGGAAACACCATATATTTT.

The chain combines TRBV25-1 with TRBJ2-1; no clear D. Germline lookup yields CDR1 MGHDK and CDR2 SYGVNS. The CDR3 is 15 residues long. The V and J ends lost 4 bases and 0 bases respectively, with 10 bases between them. This CDR3 reads CASSVHSSSYNEQFF. The CDR3 DNA sequence: TGTGCCAGCAGTGTTCACTCGAGCTCCTACAATGAGCAGTTCTTC.

This clone occurred a few times. The junction differs from germline at one of its ends, possibly a read error. This rearrangement joins TRBV7-8 to TRBJ2-7, with D possibly TRBD1 on 5 matching bases. The germline CDR1 and CDR2 sequences are SGHVS and FQNEAQ. The CDR3 extends over 12 amino acids. CDR3 amino acids: CASSGRGGHGDF. DNA for the CDR3: TGTGCCAGCAGCGGTAGGGGCGGTCATGGGGACTTC. The variable domain in full, completed from reference TRBV7-8 and TRBJ2-7, reads GAGVSQSPRYKVAKRGQDVALRCDPISGHVSLFWYQQALGQGPEFLTYFQNEAQLDKSGLPSDRFFAERPEGSVSTLKIQRTQQEDSAVYLCASSGRGGHGDFGPGTRLTVT.

The rearrangement joins TRBV6-5 to TRBJ1-5, with 8 positions matching TRBD1. V lost 6 bases, J lost 6 bases, and 7 bases stayed unmatched. The CDR3 spans 14 residues. Looked up from germline, CDR1 is MNHEY and CDR2 is SVGAGI. The CDR3 loop is CASSSGQGFQPQHF. The CDR3 DNA reads TGTGCCAGCAGCTCAGGACAGGGATTTCAGCCCCAGCATTTT.

The chain uses TRBV2 and TRBJ2-1; 7 nucleotides align to TRBD2. CDR1 SNHLY and CDR2 FYNNEI come from the germline V gene. This CDR3 is 16 amino acids long. V trimming: 4 bases; J trimming: 7 bases; junction bases outside the gene matches: 13. The CDR3 loop is CASSVLAGGSWNEQFF. The CDR3 bases are TGTGCCAGCAGTGTCCTCGCCGGCGGGAGTTGGAATGAGCAGTTCTTC.

The chain couples TRBV29-1 to TRBJ1-4, with 8 bases matching TRBD1. Germline CDR1 reads SQVTM; CDR2 reads ANQGSEA. This CDR3 has 12 residues. V trimming: 6 bases; J trimming: 3 bases; junction bases outside the gene matches: 0. The CDR3 loop reads CSVTGANEKLFF. CDR3 nucleotides: TGCAGCGTGACAGGGGCTAATGAAAAACTGTTTTTT.

This clone came up a few times. The V and J genes are TRBV5-4 and TRBJ2-3, with D possibly matching TRBD2 (7 bases). The CDR3 spans 15 residues. V lost 7 bases, J lost 2 bases, and 17 bases lay in between. The germline V gene encodes CDR1 SGHNT and CDR2 YYREEE (reference sequence). Here the CDR3 DNA reads TGTGCCAGCGCGTACGGGGGGCCCGCCACAGATACGCAGTATTTT. It encodes CASAYGGPATDTQYF. The full variable domain, with the rest looked up from reference TRBV5-4 and TRBJ2-3, is ETGVTQSPTHLIKTRGQQVTLRCSSQSGHNTVSWYQQALGQGPQFIFQYYREEENGRGNFPPRFSGLQFPNYSSELNVNALELDDSALYLCASAYGGPATDTQYFGPGTRLTVL.

The CDR3 bases are TGTGCCAGCAGCTTAGACGCGCAGCCCCAGCATTTT. This encodes CASSLDAQPQHF. The rearrangement links TRBV7-9 to TRBJ1-5; D not resolved. V lost 1 base and J lost 7, with 5 bases in between. The CDR3 has 12 amino acids. Per germline, CDR1 SEHNR and CDR2 FQNEAQ (reference sequence).

CDR3 in DNA: TGCGCCAGCAGCCAAGAGGGGAGAGGTTTAAACACCATATATTTT. Translating gives CASSQEGRGLNTIYF. This chain uses TRBV4-1 with TRBJ1-3; no firm D call. CDR1 is MGHRA, CDR2 YSYEKL, per germline. V was trimmed by 0 bases and J by 6 bases, leaving 12 bases between them. The CDR3 is 15 residues long.

V usage is TRBV6-1 and J usage is TRBJ2-7; a possible D gene is TRBD1 (6 bases). The CDR3 covers 13 residues. Trimming took 5 bases from V and 6 from J, leaving 14 bases between them. Germline lookup yields CDR1 MNHNS and CDR2 SASEGT. The CDR3 sequence: CASSPQGWGEQYF. The CDR3 nucleotides read TGTGCCAGCAGTCCACAGGGTTGGGGCGAGCAGTACTTC.

This clone was detected only a few times. J is TRBJ2-3 and V is TRBV19; D is perhaps TRBD1 (6 bases). The germline gives CDR1 LNHDA, CDR2 SQIVND (reference sequence). This CDR3 is 14 amino acids long. Trimming removed 5 bases at V and 1 base at J, with 10 bases between. The CDR3 DNA reads TGTGCCAGTAGTGGATGGACAGGCACAGATACGCAGTATTTT. It encodes CASSGWTGTDTQYF.

Points on this clone: In the same sample, other DNA sequences code for this CDR3. The chain recombines TRBV5-8 with TRBJ2-5, with D possibly being TRBD1 or TRBD2 (5 bases each). Between the trimmed V and J ends, which lost 4 bases and 1 base, there was a span of 14 bases. CDR3 length: 15 amino acids. Germline V lookup: CDR1 SGHTS, CDR2 YDEGEE. Here the CDR3 reads CASSPRGRGQETQYF. The CDR3 coding sequence is TGTGCCAGCAGCCCTCGGGGCAGAGGCCAAGAGACCCAGTACTTC.

V and J are TRBV19 and TRBJ2-5, with D perhaps assigned TRBD1 or TRBD2 (6 bases each). V lost 7 bases and J 5 bases, leaving 23 bases between the germline ends. This CDR3 is built from 16 residues. Germline CDR1 LNHDA, CDR2 SQIVND (reference sequence). The CDR3 DNA is TGTGCCAGTACCCAGAGGCCGGGGGCGCTGGCGGAGACCCAGTACTTC. Its protein product is CASTQRPGALAETQYF.

This clone showed up just once. The chain couples TRBV28 to TRBJ2-7, with 7 bases identical to TRBD1. J was trimmed by 3 bases and V by 2 bases; bases with no gene match: 13. The CDR3 has 17 residues. Germline V lookup: CDR1 MDHEN, CDR2 SYDVKM. In DNA form, the CDR3 reads TGTGCCAGCAGTTTACCGGAAAAGGGGGCGTATGTCTACGAGCAGTACTTC. It translates to CASSLPEKGAYVYEQYF.

This clone appeared once. The gene calls are TRBV19 and TRBJ2-3, with TRBD2 matching 10 bases. V shed 3 bases and J 4 bases; nucleotides not matched to a gene: 10. The germline CDR1 and CDR2 sequences are LNHDA and SQIVND (reference sequence). The CDR3 extends over 17 amino acids. The CDR3 bases are TGTGCCAGTAGTATCTGGGGGGCTAGCGGGAGATCAGATACGCAGTATTTT. It specifies CASSIWGASGRSDTQYF.

J is TRBJ2-1 and V is TRBV7-2; 12 nucleotides align to TRBD2. This CDR3 spans 18 amino acids. CDR1 SGHTA and CDR2 FQGNSA come from the germline V gene. With 7 bases clipped from V and 3 bases from J, the junction kept 13 bases outside the gene matches. The CDR3 sequence: CASISPTSGSLGYNEQFF. CDR3 sequence (DNA): TGTGCCAGCATTTCCCCGACTAGCGGGAGTTTAGGCTACAATGAGCAGTTCTTC.